This T cell receptor (beta chain) was profiled in a study of PD-1 blockade in classical Hodgkin lymphoma. The overall study: Once every 2 weeks, patients received intravenous nivolumab at 3 mg/kg.

The trim removed 1 base at V and 4 bases at J, leaving 7 bases unmatched. This CDR3 spans 17 amino acids. The V gene's germline CDR1 is LGHNA and CDR2 YSLEER. All patients relapsed after autologous stem cell transplantation, and brentuximab vedotin exposure varied. This clone occurred a few times. Its matching antigen is unknown. Data came from immunoSEQ multiplex PCR; TCRdb stores just in-frame clones and leaves some out. The table includes around 100,000 clones, roughly 90% detected once. Overall study results and limits: For complete responders, baseline diversity was comparable to that of newly diagnosed patients. Underlying causes for the observed repertoire differences were not defined, possibly disease activity or prior therapy.

The sequence came from a human donor with classical Hodgkin lymphoma. The V gene is TRBV4-3, the J gene TRBJ1-4; 9 bases are shared with TRBD1. The sample in question was peripheral blood mononuclear cells (PBMCs), obtained before the second cycle of nivolumab. CDR3 protein: CASSQGVTGQGNEKLFF. In DNA form, the CDR3 reads TGCGCCAGCAGCCAAGGGGTGACGGGACAGGGTAATGAAAAACTGTTTTTT.